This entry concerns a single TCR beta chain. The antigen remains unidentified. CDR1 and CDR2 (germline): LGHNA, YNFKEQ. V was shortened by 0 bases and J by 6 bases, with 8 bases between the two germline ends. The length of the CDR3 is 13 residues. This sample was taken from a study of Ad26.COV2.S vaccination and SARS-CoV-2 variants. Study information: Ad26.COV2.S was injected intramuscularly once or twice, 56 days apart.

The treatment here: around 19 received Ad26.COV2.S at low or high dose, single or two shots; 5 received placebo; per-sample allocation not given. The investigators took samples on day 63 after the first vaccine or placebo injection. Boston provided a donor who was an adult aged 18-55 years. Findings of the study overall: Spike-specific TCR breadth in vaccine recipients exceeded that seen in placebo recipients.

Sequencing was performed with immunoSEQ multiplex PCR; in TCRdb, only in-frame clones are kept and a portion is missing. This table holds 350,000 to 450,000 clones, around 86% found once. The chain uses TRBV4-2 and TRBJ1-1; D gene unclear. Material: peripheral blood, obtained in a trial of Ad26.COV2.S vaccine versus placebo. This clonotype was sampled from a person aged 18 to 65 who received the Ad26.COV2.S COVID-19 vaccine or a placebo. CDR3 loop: CASSQDPDSEAFF. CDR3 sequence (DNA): TGTGCCAGCAGCCAAGATCCCGACTCTGAAGCTTTCTTT.